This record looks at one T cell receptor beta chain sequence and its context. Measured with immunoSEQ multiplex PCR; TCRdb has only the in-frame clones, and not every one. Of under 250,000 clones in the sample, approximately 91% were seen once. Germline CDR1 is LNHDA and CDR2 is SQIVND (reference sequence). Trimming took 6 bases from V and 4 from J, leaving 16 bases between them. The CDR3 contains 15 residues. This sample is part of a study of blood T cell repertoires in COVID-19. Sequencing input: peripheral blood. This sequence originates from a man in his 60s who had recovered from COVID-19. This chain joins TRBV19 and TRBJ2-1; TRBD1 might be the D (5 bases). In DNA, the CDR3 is TGTGCCAGTAGCCAGGGAAAGATGGTATACAATGAGCAGTTCTTC. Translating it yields CASSQGKMVYNEQFF.